The TCR beta chain under discussion was sequenced for a study of cytomegalovirus exposure and HLA in healthy donors. Study-level points and caveats: The study put under 200 TCR beta chains on its list as cytomegalovirus-associated.

CDR3 length: 14 amino acids. V shed 4 bases and J shed 7 bases, with 16 bases lying between them. CDR1 SGDLS and CDR2 YYNGEE come from the germline V gene. On this clone: Its antigen remains unknown.

The repertoire was sequenced with immunoSEQ multiplex PCR; TCRdb's copy has only in-frame clones and lacks some. Of 100,000 to 150,000 clones detected, around nine tenths appear once; the ten largest clones hold 4.4%. This chain connects TRBV9 to TRBJ2-3, with D perhaps matching TRBD2 (6 bases). The specimen sequenced was PBMCs. The receptor's source is a man between 18 and 29 years old in good health and CMV-seropositive. The DNA for the CDR3 is TGTGCCAGCAGCTCCTCGACTAGGGGATATACGCAGTATTTT. Translated: CASSSSTRGYTQYF. The full variable domain, its missing parts supplied by reference TRBV9 and TRBJ2-3, is DSGVTQTPKHLITATGQRVTLRCSPRSGDLSVYWYQQSLDQGLQFLIQYYNGEERAKGNILERFSAQQFPDLHSELNLSSLELGDSALYFCASSSSTRGYTQYFGPGTRLTVL.